The T cell receptor (beta chain) under discussion was sequenced for a study of T cells in Graves' hyperthyroidism and ophthalmopathy. General study results and limits: Researchers found most expanded thyroid clonotypes above 0.001 in blood as well.

Together with thyroid ultrasound, orbital computed tomography, serum thyroxine and TRAb, clinical symptoms were used for diagnoses. RNA transcripts gave rise to amplified TCR beta CDR3 regions. TCR CDR3 underwent first-round RT-PCR with the HTBI primer set. TCRdb reanalysed the multiplex PCR reads using MiXCR and keeps one entry per CDR3 protein. This sample has about 420,000 distinct CDR3 sequences, with approximately 14% found just once. In the case of this clonotype: The antigen remains unidentified.

Germline lookup yields CDR1 MDHEN and CDR2 SYDVKM. CDR3 length equals 14 residues. With 8 bases clipped from V and 4 bases from J, the junction kept 10 bases outside the gene matches. The chain couples TRBV28 to TRBJ2-7; 8 positions agree with TRBD2. The TCR sequence derives from a young woman with Graves' hyperthyroidism. Sequencing was carried out using blood. CDR3 loop: CASLPGGDEYEQYF. In DNA, the CDR3 is TGTGCCAGCCTCCCCGGGGGGGATGAATACGAGCAGTACTTC.